The present T cell receptor beta chain was sequenced within a study of CD8+ T cells in alopecia areata. The overall study: Patients remained on tofacitinib for 6 to 18 months and then went 6 months without it.

RNA was extracted and reverse transcribed into cDNA as the sequencing template. The protocol was immunoSEQ multiplex PCR, while the TCRdb copy is restricted to in-frame clones and leaves out a portion. The table lists about 190,000 clones, more than 55% of them singletons. This CDR3 region has 16 residues. V was clipped by 1 base and J by 4 bases; unmatched bases: 7. In germline, CDR1 is LGHNA, CDR2 YSLEER. The treatment denotes: oral pan-JAK inhibitor, 5-10 mg twice daily. About this clone itself: Its cognate antigen is unknown.

Study outcomes and limitations: Links between baseline CD8+ expansion and response need larger treated cohorts. Mice gave a clearer picture of TCR sharing than patients did, possibly for HLA-related reasons. More clonal than normal scalp was lesional scalp, particularly alopecia totalis/universalis.

The V call is TRBV4-3, the J call TRBJ1-2, with 9 nucleotides matching TRBD1. The sequencing here drew on CD4+ T cells sorted from blood, taken at week 49, from a patient treated with tofacitinib. This clonotype originated in a human donor with alopecia areata. The DNA for the CDR3 is TGCGCCAGCAGCCAAGCTCCGGGACAGGGCCCCTATGGCTACACCTTC. It specifies CASSQAPGQGPYGYTF.